The rows below give T cell receptor beta chains drawn from one sample of a study of blood T cells in healthy people across ages. TCRdb reanalysed the 5' RACE reads using MiXCR and keeps one entry per CDR3 protein. This sample has roughly 1,800,000 distinct CDR3 sequences, with roughly 50% found just once. The sample consisted of blood. These TCRs come from a woman aged 40 to 50 in good health. CDR3s include the opening cysteine and the closing phenylalanine or tryptophan. A D gene is named only where the DNA matches it firmly. Rows may omit the clone size; those that give it use once, few, many or a size class.

TRBV7-2	NA	TRBD1	TRBJ2-6	19	TGTGCCAGCAGCCCATACTCCTACAGGGGCCGTTCTGGGGCCAACGTCCTGACTTTC	CASSPYSYRGRSGANVLTF
TRBV6-4	NA	TRBD1	TRBJ2-3	15	TGTGCCAGCAGTAAGGGACAGCAACGCACAGATACGCAGTATTTT	CASSKGQQRTDTQYF
TRBV5-1	few	NA	TRBJ1-2	15	TGCGCCAGCAGCCCGCCTGGAGACGGATTCTATGGCTACACCTTC	CASSPPGDGFYGYTF
TRBV29-1	NA	NA	TRBJ2-5	12	TGCCGCGTTGAGCGAAGACTGGAGACCCAGTACTTC	CRVERRLETQYF
TRBV3-1	NA	TRBD1	TRBJ2-7	15	TGTGCCAGCAGCCAAGCAAACAGGGGAAACTACGAGCAGTACTTC	CASSQANRGNYEQYF
TRBV20-1	NA	TRBD1	TRBJ2-3	15	TGCAGTGCACCACGACAGGGGGCCCCCACAGATACGCAGTATTTT	CSAPRQGAPTDTQYF
TRBV12-5	NA	NA	TRBJ1-2	13	TGTGCTAGCGGGAACAGGGCTAACTATGGCTACACCTTC	CASGNRANYGYTF
TRBV6-2/TRBV6-3	NA	NA	TRBJ2-5	16	TGTGCCAGCAGTTACAAGGGGCGAACCCGCCAAGAGACCCAGTACTTC	CASSYKGRTRQETQYF
TRBV2	NA	TRBD1	TRBJ2-5	16	TGTGCCAGCCATGGAGCCTTGGGACAGGGTGGGGAGACCCAGTACTTC	CASHGALGQGGETQYF
TRBV6-2/TRBV6-3	few	TRBD2	TRBJ2-5	16	TGTGCCAGCAGCCCGGGACTAGCAGCCACCCAAGAGACCCAGTACTTC	CASSPGLAATQETQYF
TRBV29-1	once	TRBD2	TRBJ2-2	15	TGCAGCGTTGAAGATCTGGGAGGGGCCCCCGGGGAGCTGTTTTTT	CSVEDLGGAPGELFF
TRBV7-9	NA	NA	TRBJ2-3	16	TGTGCCAGCAGCTTAGGTCGCGGCGGGGCCACAGATACGCAGTATTTT	CASSLGRGGATDTQYF
TRBV10-3	NA	NA	TRBJ2-7	11	TGTGCCATCAGCGACATCTACGAGCAGTACTTC	CAISDIYEQYF
TRBV4-1	few	TRBD1	TRBJ2-3	16	TGCGCCAGCAGCCAACCGACAGGGGGACGCACAGATACGCAGTATTTT	CASSQPTGGRTDTQYF
TRBV5-1	NA	NA	TRBJ2-3	12	TGCGCCAGCACCTTGACGGGGGATACGCAGTATTTT	CASTLTGDTQYF
TRBV29-1	NA	NA	TRBJ1-2	13	TGCAGCGTTGTAGGAGGCAGCAACTATGGCTACACCTTC	CSVVGGSNYGYTF
TRBV5-1	NA	TRBD1	TRBJ1-2	17	TGCGCCAGCAGCCCCGGCCGCGGACAGGGGCTCAACTATGGCTACACCTTC	CASSPGRGQGLNYGYTF
TRBV12-3/TRBV12-4	few	NA	TRBJ2-1	15	TGTGCCAGCACCAATCGGAAGGTTTATTTTTCCGGGCAGTTCTTC	CASTNRKVYFSGQFF
TRBV7-9	NA	NA	TRBJ2-7	15	TGTGCCAGCAGCTTAGCAAGGCTTAGCTCCTACGAGCGGTACTTC	CASSLARLSSYERYF
TRBV9	few	NA	TRBJ2-5	15	TGTGCCAGCAGCCCAGTAGGGGCGACGGGGGAGACCCAGTACTTC	CASSPVGATGETQYF
TRBV5-1	NA	NA	TRBJ2-7	15	TGCGCCAGCAGCTTGGGGGCCGGGACACTCTACGAGCAGTACTTC	CASSLGAGTLYEQYF
TRBV15	once	NA	TRBJ2-7	15	TGTGCCACCAGCAGAGGAGGCAGCCTCACCTACGTGCAGTACTTC	CATSRGGSLTYVQYF
TRBV6-2/TRBV6-3	NA	NA	TRBJ2-7	15	TGTGCCAGCAGTTCCGGGACAAAAGGCTCCTACGAGCAGTACTTC	CASSSGTKGSYEQYF
TRBV12-3/TRBV12-4	few	NA	TRBJ2-1	12	TGTGCCAGCAGCACCGGGGCCCTAGCTTGGTTCTTC	CASSTGALAWFF
TRBV9	once	NA	TRBJ2-3	16	TGTGCCAGCAGCGTAGAAGCAGCGCCTAGCACAGATACGCAGTATTTT	CASSVEAAPSTDTQYF
TRBV24-1	NA	TRBD2	TRBJ2-1	14	TGTGCCACCGCCACTAGCGGGGGGGTATATGAGCAGTTCTTC	CATATSGGVYEQFF
TRBV11-2	NA	TRBD2	TRBJ2-5	17	TGTGCCAGCAGCTTAGTCGTGGCGGGGGGGCTCCAAGAGACCCAGTACTTC	CASSLVVAGGLQETQYF
TRBV10-3	NA	NA	TRBJ2-7	15	TGTGCCATCAGTGAGTCCCAGCTTCCTAACAACGAGCAGTACTTC	CAISESQLPNNEQYF
TRBV28	once	TRBD1	TRBJ2-7	15	TGTGCCAGCAGTAAAGGGACAGTTGGGGCCTACGAGCAGTACTTC	CASSKGTVGAYEQYF
TRBV13	few	TRBD2	TRBJ2-3	19	TGTGCCAGCAGCTCTCGCGTAGGGACTAGCGGGGAGGTGACAGATACGCAGTATTTT	CASSSRVGTSGEVTDTQYF
TRBV29-1	NA	NA	TRBJ1-2	15	TGCAGCGTCGTAGGGACAATCCCTGGGCTCTATGGCTACACCTTC	CSVVGTIPGLYGYTF
TRBV5-1	few	TRBD2	TRBJ2-1	13	TGCGCCAGCAGCCCCACTAGCGACAATGAGCAGTTCTTC	CASSPTSDNEQFF
TRBV24-1	NA	NA	TRBJ1-5	13	TGTGCCACCGGGGGCTCGGGCAATCAGCCCCAGCATTTT	CATGGSGNQPQHF
TRBV5-1	once	TRBD1	TRBJ2-7	15	TGCGCCAGCAGCTACCAGACAGGGGCCACCTACGAGCAGTACTTC	CASSYQTGATYEQYF
TRBV15	once	NA	TRBJ2-4	20	TGTGCCACCAGCAGAGACATGGCCGCGGCAGGGGATTCGGCCAAAAACATTCAGTACTTC	CATSRDMAAAGDSAKNIQYF
TRBV5-6	NA	TRBD1	TRBJ2-1	14	TGTGCCAGCAGCTGGGGACAGCAAGACAATGAGCAGTTCTTC	CASSWGQQDNEQFF
TRBV4-2	NA	NA	TRBJ2-3	15	TGTGCCAGCAGCCAAGGTGAGCGGGCCACAGATACGCAGTATTTT	CASSQGERATDTQYF
TRBV4-3	NA	TRBD1	TRBJ2-2	14	TGCGCCAGCAGCTTCGAGGGGGCTACCGGGGAGCTGTTTTTT	CASSFEGATGELFF
TRBV7-3	NA	TRBD1	TRBJ2-3	16	TGTGCCAGCAGCTTCCAACCACTGACAGGGTCAGATACGCAGTATTTT	CASSFQPLTGSDTQYF
TRBV28	NA	TRBD1	TRBJ1-2	15	TGTGCCAGCAATTCCCAGGGACAGGGACGCTATGGCTACACCTTC	CASNSQGQGRYGYTF
TRBV5-1	once	TRBD1	TRBJ1-1	16	TGCGCCAGCAGCTTGGATACGGACAGGGTGAACACTGAAGCTTTCTTT	CASSLDTDRVNTEAFF